The table lists the clone carrying this TCR beta chain with a few counts. The antigen remains unidentified. This CDR3 spans 14 amino acids. V trimming: 5 bases; J trimming: 3 bases; junction bases outside the gene matches: 4. Germline CDR1 and CDR2: SGHVS and FNYEAQ. This entry belongs to a study of blood T cells in healthy people across ages. Together with a sample-barcoded 5' primer, a J-beta primer mix was included in a second PCR lasting 7 to 11 cycles. TCRdb redid the calling of the 5' RACE reads with MiXCR, one entry per CDR3 protein. The sample yields 1.8 million or so distinct CDR3 sequences, about 39% seen once. Study-level results: Any conclusive comparison of naive versus antigen-experienced cells was prevented by using unsorted PBMCs.

This receptor was taken from a human donor in good health. What was sequenced was blood. The gene calls are TRBV7-6 and TRBJ1-3, with TRBD1 matching over 7 bases. DNA of the CDR3: TGTGCCAGCAGCCCGGACAGGCTTGGAAACACCATATATTTT. Amino acid sequence: CASSPDRLGNTIYF.